In its sample, the clone carrying this T cell receptor (beta chain) was seen a few times. The data stem from a study of PD-L1 blockade in urothelial cancer. Study-level information: Most of the 29 patients were men with bladder-origin urothelial cancer. Prior chemotherapy regimens per patient numbered 0 to 3. Samples came from 3 weeks, at the second dose, and 6 weeks into treatment.

TCRdb keeps only in-frame clones here, not all; method: immunoSEQ multiplex PCR. The sample lists about 40,000 clones, roughly four fifths seen once, with 18% in the top ten. Germline CDR1 and CDR2: MNHNS and SASEGT. CDR3 length: 13 residues. V lost 8 bases and J 0 bases, leaving 8 bases between the germline ends. Locally advanced or metastatic urothelial carcinoma affected the patients. Source: PBMCs, taken around atezolizumab (anti-PD-L1) treatment. The TCR comes from a man in his 60s with urothelial cancer. The chain uses TRBV6-1 and TRBJ2-1; no clear D. CDR3 bases: TGTGCCAGCCGGCTAGGCTCCTACAATGAGCAGTTCTTC. It encodes CASRLGSYNEQFF.